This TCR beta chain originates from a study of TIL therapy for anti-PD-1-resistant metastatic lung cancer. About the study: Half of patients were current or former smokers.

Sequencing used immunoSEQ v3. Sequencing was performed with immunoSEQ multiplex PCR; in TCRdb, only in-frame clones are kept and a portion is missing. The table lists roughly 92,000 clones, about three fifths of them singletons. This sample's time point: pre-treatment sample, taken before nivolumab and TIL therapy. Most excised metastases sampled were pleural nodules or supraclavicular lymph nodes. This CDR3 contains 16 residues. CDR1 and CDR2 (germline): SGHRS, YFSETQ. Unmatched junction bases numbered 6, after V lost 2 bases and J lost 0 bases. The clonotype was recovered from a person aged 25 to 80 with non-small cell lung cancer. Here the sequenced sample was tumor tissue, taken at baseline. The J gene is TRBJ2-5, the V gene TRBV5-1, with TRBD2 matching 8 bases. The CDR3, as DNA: TGCGCCAGCAGCTTCTGGCGGGGGGACAACCAAGAGACCCAGTACTTC. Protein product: CASSFWRGDNQETQYF.